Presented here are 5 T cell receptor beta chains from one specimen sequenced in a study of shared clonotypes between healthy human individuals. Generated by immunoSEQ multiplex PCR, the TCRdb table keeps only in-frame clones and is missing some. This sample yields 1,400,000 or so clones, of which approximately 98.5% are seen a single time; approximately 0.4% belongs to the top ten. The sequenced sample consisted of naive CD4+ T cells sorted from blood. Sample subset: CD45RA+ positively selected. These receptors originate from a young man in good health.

The CDR3 protein is CASSPTRQGLGGELFF. CDR3 DNA sequence: TGTGCCAGCTCACCCACTCGACAGGGTCTAGGCGGGGAGCTGTTTTTT. The chain recombines TRBV18 with TRBJ2-2, with 7 bases matching TRBD1. The CDR3 sequence is 16 residues long. V was clipped by 3 bases and J by 7 bases; unmatched bases: 11. Germline CDR1 is KGHSH and CDR2 is LQKENI.

This chain's CDR3 is CASSLADGITDTQYF. The CDR3, as DNA: TGTGCCAGCAGCTTAGCGGACGGTATCACAGATACGCAGTATTTT. The chain joins TRBV7-6 to TRBJ2-3; the D is unclear. The CDR3 sequence is 15 residues long. V was pared by 0 bases and J by 2 bases, with 9 bases between. In germline, CDR1 is SGHVS, CDR2 FNYEAQ.

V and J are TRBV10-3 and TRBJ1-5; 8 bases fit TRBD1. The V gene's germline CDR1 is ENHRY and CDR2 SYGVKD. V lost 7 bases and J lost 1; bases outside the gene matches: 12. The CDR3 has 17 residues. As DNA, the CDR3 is TGTGCCATCATTGTCAGGGGGCGAATCTGGAGCAATCAGCCCCAGCATTTT. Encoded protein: CAIIVRGRIWSNQPQHF.

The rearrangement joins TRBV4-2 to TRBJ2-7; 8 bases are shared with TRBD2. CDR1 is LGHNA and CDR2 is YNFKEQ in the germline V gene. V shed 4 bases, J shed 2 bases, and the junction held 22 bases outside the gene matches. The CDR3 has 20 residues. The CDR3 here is CASSLGGGRLAPDRAYEQYF. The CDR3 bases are TGTGCCAGCAGCCTAGGTGGGGGCCGACTAGCGCCAGACCGAGCCTACGAGCAGTACTTC.

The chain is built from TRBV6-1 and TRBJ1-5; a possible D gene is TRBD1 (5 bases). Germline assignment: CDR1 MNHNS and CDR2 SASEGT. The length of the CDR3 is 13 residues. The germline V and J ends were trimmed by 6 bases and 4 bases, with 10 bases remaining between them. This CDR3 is CASSRDGNQPQHF. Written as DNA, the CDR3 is TGTGCCAGCAGCCGGGACGGGAATCAGCCCCAGCATTTT.